Detailed here is one T cell receptor beta chain. This entry comes from a study of cytomegalovirus exposure and HLA in healthy donors. Researchers ran the PCR with 60 Vbeta and 13 Jbeta primers. Generated by immunoSEQ multiplex PCR, the TCRdb table keeps only in-frame clones and is missing some. The table shows some 160,000 clones, with 65% to 90% occurring only once. Trimming took off 6 bases at V and 3 bases at J, with 18 bases between the two ends. This CDR3 comprises 15 residues. Per germline, CDR1 WNHNN and CDR2 SYGVQD (reference sequence). The sequencing input was PBMCs. The chain links TRBV10-1 to TRBJ2-7; a weak D match, TRBD1 (5 bases). The clonotype originates from a male donor in good health and CMV-seronegative. CDR3 protein: CASSSLQGKNYEQYF. Here the CDR3 DNA reads TGCGCCAGCAGCAGTTTGCAGGGTAAAAACTACGAGCAGTACTTC.